This is a list of T cell receptor beta chains from one sample in a study of shared clonotypes between healthy human individuals. Only in-frame clones appear in the TCRdb table, and some are missing; sequencing was by immunoSEQ multiplex PCR. The repertoire has 650,000 to 700,000 clones, 80% to 95% of them found once; the top ten carry 34%. The sample was memory CD8+ T cells from PBMCs. Receptors were obtained from a young man in good health. Some clones in this sample may be carry-over from other donors' samples. Each CDR3 is given with its conserved first and last residue. D genes are given only for firm matches. A clone size is listed for some rows: how often the clone was seen (once, few, many), or a class if it is expanded.

CDR3 length,J gene,D gene,clone size,V gene,CDR3 protein,CDR3 DNA
18,TRBJ2-3,TRBD2,-,TRBV6-1,CASSAGAVTSGITDTQYF,TGTGCCAGCAGTGCAGGAGCGGTTACTAGCGGGATCACAGATACGCAGTATTTT
14,TRBJ2-1,TRBD2,-,TRBV9,CASGASGSGNEQFF,TGTGCCAGCGGGGCTAGCGGGAGTGGTAATGAGCAGTTCTTC
15,TRBJ1-1,TRBD1,-,TRBV19,CASPPNQGENTEAFF,TGTGCCAGTCCTCCTAATCAGGGGGAGAACACTGAAGCTTTCTTT
14,TRBJ2-1,-,-,TRBV7-3,CASARGGSYNEQFF,TGTGCCAGCGCCAGGGGGGGCTCCTACAATGAGCAGTTCTTC
19,TRBJ2-1,TRBD2,-,TRBV13,CASSLGVLAGPRTYNEQFF,TGTGCCAGCAGCTTAGGTGTACTAGCGGGACCAAGAACCTACAATGAGCAGTTCTTC
17,TRBJ2-1,-,once,TRBV28,CASSIHASEGLGNEQFF,TGTGCCAGCAGCATTCACGCCAGCGAGGGACTTGGGAATGAGCAGTTCTTC
19,TRBJ1-2,-,-,TRBV29-1,CSVDPLYVDREKANYGYTF,TGCAGCGTTGACCCGTTATACGTAGATCGGGAGAAGGCTAACTATGGCTACACCTTC
12,TRBJ2-4,-,-,TRBV6-1,CASRETRNIQYF,TGTGCCAGCAGAGAAACCAGGAACATTCAGTACTTC
13,TRBJ2-7,TRBD1,-,TRBV5-1,CASSLQGNYEQYF,TGCGCCAGCAGCCTACAGGGGAACTACGAGCAGTACTTC
13,TRBJ2-7,-,-,TRBV6-1,CASRPGNFHEQYF,TGTGCCAGCAGGCCAGGGAATTTCCACGAGCAGTACTTC
14,TRBJ2-2,-,-,TRBV27,CASRWTENTGELFF,TGTGCCAGCAGATGGACAGAAAACACCGGGGAGCTGTTTTTT
18,TRBJ2-1,TRBD2,-,TRBV28,CASSLPPAGSLSYNEQFF,TGTGCCAGCAGTTTGCCCCCAGCGGGATCACTCTCCTACAATGAGCAGTTCTTC
15,TRBJ1-2,-,once,TRBV9,CASSVGPGANYGYTF,TGTGCCAGCAGCGTAGGGCCAGGGGCTAACTATGGCTACACCTTC
15,TRBJ2-1,TRBD2,-,TRBV11-3,CASSMGTSVANEQFF,TGTGCCAGCAGCATGGGGACTAGCGTCGCGAATGAGCAGTTCTTC
11,TRBJ2-2,-,-,TRBV27,CAIRAAGELFF,TGTGCCATCAGGGCAGCCGGGGAGCTGTTTTTT
16,TRBJ2-1,TRBD2,-,TRBV2,CASRELTSGSKNEQFF,TGTGCCAGCAGGGAACTTACTAGCGGGAGTAAAAATGAGCAGTTCTTC